This T cell receptor beta chain is from a study of cytomegalovirus exposure and HLA in healthy donors. Researchers ran the PCR with 60 Vbeta and 13 Jbeta primers. As handled by the study authors: Later reanalysis found approximately 80 million unique TCR beta chains, around 9.9 million of them shared. The assay was immunoSEQ multiplex PCR, and TCRdb's table has in-frame clones only and misses some. V and J calls and clone size follow that table, whereas D and trimming were derived from the DNA. This sample has about 130,000 clones, with less than 85% found just once. The CDR3 covers 12 residues. Between the trimmed V and J ends, which lost 0 bases and 3 bases, there was a span of 2 bases. From germline, CDR1 is SGHTA and CDR2 FQGNSA.

J is TRBJ2-5 and V is TRBV7-2, with D hard to call. Sequenced sample: PBMCs. The TCR was taken from a man aged 40-49 years in good health and CMV-seronegative. CDR3 sequence (DNA): TGTGCCAGCAGCTTAGCCGAAGAGACCCAGTACTTC. This translates into CASSLAEETQYF.